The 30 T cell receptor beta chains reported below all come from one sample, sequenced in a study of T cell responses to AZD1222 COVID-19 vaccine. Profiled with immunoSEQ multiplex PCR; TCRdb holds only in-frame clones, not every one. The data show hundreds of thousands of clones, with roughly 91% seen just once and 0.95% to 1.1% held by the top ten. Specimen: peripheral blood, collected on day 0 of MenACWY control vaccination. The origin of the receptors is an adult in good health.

CDR3 in amino acids: CSVEGDRDYGYTF. CDR3 DNA sequence: TGCAGCGTTGAAGGGGACAGAGACTATGGCTACACCTTC. The chain employs TRBV29-1 and TRBJ1-2; TRBD1 matches at 7 bases. Germline-derived CDR1 and CDR2 are SQVTM and ANQGSEA. This CDR3 comprises 13 residues. Germline trimming cut 1 base from V and 3 bases from J; bases unmatched to any gene: 2.

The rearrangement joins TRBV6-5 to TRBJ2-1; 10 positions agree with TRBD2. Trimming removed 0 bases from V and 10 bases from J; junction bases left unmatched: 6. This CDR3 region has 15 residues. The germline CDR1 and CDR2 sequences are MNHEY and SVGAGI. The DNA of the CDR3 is TGTGCCAGCAGTTACTCGAGCGGGGGGGAATTAGAGCAGTTCTTC. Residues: CASSYSSGGELEQFF.

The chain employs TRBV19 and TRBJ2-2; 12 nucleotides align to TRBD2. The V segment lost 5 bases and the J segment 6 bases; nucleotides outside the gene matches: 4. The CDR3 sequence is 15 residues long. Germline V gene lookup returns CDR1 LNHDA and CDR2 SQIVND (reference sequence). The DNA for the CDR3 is TGTGCCAGTAGTGTACTAGCGGGGGGTGCCGGGGAGCTGTTTTTT. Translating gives CASSVLAGGAGELFF.

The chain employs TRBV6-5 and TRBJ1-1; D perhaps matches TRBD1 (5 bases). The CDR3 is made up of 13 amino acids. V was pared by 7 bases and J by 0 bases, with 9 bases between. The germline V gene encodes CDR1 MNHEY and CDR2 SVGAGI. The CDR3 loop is CASIPGMNTEAFF. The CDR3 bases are TGTGCCAGCATACCAGGGATGAACACTGAAGCTTTCTTT.

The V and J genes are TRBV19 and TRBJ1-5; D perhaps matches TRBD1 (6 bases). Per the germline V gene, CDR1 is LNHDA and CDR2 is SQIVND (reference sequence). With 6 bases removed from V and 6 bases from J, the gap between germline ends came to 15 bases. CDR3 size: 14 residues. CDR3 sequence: CASRGEGVIQPQHF. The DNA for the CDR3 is TGTGCCAGTAGGGGGGAGGGGGTTATTCAGCCCCAGCATTTT.

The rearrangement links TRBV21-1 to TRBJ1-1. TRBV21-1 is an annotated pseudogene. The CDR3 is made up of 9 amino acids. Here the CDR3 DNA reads TGTGCCAGCCGGGCTGAAGCTTTCTTT. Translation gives CASRAEAFF.

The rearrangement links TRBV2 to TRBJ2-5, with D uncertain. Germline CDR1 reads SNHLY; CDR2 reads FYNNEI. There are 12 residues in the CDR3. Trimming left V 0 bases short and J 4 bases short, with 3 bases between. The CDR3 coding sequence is TGTGCCAGCAGTGAAGCGCTAGAGACCCAGTACTTC. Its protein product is CASSEALETQYF.

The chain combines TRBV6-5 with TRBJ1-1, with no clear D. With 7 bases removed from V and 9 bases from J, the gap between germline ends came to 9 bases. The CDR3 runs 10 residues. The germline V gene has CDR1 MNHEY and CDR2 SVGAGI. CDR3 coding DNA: TGTGCCAGCATCAAAGGGAAAGCTTTCTTT. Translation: CASIKGKAFF.

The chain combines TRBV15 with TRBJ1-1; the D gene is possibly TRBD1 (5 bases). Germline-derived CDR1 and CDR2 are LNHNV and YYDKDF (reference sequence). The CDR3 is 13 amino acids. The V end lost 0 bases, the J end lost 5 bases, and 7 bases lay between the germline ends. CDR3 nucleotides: TGTGCCACCAGCAGAGAGGGGGGAACTGAAGCTTTCTTT. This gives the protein CATSREGGTEAFF.

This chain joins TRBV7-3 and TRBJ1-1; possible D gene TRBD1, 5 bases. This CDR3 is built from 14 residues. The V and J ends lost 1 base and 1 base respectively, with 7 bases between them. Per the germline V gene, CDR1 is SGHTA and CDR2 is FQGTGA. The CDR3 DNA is TGTGCCAGCAGCTTAATAGGGGAGAACACTGAAGCTTTCTTT. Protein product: CASSLIGENTEAFF. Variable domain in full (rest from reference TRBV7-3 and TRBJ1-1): GAGVSQTPSNKVTEKGKYVELRCDPISGHTALYWYRQSLGQGPEFLIYFQGTGAADDSGLPNDRFFAVRPEGSVSTLKIQRTERGDSAVYLCASSLIGENTEAFFGQGTRLTVV.

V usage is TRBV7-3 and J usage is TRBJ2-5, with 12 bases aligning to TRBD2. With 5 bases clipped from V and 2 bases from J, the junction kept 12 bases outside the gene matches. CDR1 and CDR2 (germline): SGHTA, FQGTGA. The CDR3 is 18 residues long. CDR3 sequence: CASSPRGLLAGGQETQYF. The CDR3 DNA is TGTGCCAGCAGCCCACGGGGGCTTCTAGCGGGGGGGCAAGAGACCCAGTACTTC.

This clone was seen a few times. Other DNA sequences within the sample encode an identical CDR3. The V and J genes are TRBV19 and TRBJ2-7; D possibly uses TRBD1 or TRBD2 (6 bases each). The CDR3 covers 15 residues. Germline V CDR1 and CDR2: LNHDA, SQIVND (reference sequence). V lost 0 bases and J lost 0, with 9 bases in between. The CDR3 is CASSIDRGLSYEQYF. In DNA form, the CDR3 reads TGTGCCAGTAGTATAGACAGGGGACTCTCCTACGAGCAGTACTTC.

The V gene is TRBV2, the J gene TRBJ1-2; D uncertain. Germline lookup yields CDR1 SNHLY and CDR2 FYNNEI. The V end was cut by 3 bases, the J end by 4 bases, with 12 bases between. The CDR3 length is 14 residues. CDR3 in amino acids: CASSEMDSAYGYTF. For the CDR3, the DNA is TGTGCCAGCAGTGAGATGGACTCTGCCTATGGCTACACCTTC.

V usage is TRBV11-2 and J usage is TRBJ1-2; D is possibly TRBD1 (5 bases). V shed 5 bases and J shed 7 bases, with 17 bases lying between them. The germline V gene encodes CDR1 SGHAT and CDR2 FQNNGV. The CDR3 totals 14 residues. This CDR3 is CASSRIQAQGGYTF. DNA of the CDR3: TGTGCCAGCAGCCGTATTCAAGCCCAGGGTGGCTACACCTTC.

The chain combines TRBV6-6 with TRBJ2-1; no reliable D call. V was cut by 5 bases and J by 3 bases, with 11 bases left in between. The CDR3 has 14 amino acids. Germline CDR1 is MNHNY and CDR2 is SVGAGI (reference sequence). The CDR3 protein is CASSQDQFYNEQFF. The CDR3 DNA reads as TGTGCCAGCAGTCAGGATCAGTTCTACAATGAGCAGTTCTTC.

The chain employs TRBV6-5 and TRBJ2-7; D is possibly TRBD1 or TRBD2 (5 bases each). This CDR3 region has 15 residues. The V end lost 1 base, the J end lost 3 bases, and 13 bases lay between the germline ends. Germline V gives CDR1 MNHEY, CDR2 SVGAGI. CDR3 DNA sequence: TGTGCCAGCAGTTACTTCCGGGACCGAAACTACGAGCAGTACTTC. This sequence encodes CASSYFRDRNYEQYF.

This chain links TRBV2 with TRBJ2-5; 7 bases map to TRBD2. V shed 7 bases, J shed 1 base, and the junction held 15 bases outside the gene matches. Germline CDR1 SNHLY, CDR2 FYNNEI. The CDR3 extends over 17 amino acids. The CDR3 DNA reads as TGTGCCAGCAATGTCCGGACTAGGGGCCGGGGCCAAGAGACCCAGTACTTC. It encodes CASNVRTRGRGQETQYF.

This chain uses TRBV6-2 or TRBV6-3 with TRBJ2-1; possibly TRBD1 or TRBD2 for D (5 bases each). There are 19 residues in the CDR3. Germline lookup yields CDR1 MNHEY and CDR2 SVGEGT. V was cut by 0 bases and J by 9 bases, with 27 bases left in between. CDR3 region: CASSYSPLSAGAPDLEQFF. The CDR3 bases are TGTGCCAGCAGTTACTCGCCCCTTTCAGCCGGGGCCCCAGATCTTGAGCAGTTCTTC.

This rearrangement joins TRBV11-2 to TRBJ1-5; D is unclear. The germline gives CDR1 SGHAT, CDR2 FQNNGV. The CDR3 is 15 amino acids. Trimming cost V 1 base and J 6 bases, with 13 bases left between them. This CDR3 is CASSLVSGNGQPQHF. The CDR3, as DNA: TGTGCCAGCAGCTTAGTAAGTGGGAACGGTCAGCCCCAGCATTTT.

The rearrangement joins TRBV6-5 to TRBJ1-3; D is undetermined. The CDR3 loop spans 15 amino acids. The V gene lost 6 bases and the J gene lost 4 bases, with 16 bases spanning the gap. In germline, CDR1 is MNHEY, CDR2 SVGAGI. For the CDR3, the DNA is TGTGCCAGCAGATTGTTTGGAATTGCGGGAAACACCATATATTTT. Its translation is CASRLFGIAGNTIYF.

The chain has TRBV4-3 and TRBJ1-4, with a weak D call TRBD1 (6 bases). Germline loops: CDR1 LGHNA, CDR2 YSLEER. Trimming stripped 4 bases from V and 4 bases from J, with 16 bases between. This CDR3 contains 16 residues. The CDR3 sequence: CASSPNARTVNEKLFF. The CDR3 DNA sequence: TGCGCCAGCAGCCCCAATGCCAGGACAGTTAATGAAAAACTGTTTTTT.

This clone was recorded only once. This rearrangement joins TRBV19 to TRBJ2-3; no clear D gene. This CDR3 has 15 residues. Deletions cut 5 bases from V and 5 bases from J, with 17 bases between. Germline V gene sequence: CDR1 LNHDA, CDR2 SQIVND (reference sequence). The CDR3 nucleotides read TGTGCCAGTAGTTCTAACCGCCCCGGCCTAGATACGCAGTATTTT. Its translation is CASSSNRPGLDTQYF.

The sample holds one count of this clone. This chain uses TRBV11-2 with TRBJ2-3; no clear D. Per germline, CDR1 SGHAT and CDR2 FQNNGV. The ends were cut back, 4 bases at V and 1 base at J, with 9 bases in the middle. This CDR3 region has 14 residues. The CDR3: CASSSTLGTDTQYF. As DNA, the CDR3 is TGTGCCAGCAGCTCCACGCTGGGCACAGATACGCAGTATTTT.

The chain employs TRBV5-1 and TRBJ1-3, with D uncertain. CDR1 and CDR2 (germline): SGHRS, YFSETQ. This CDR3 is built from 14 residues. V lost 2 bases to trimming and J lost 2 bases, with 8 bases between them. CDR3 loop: CASSLTEAGNTIYF. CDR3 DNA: TGCGCCAGCAGCTTAACCGAGGCTGGAAACACCATATATTTT.

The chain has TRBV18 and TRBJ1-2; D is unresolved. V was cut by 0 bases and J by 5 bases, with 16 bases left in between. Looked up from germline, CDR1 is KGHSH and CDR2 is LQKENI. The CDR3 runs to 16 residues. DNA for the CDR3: TGTGCCAGCTCACCACCGCTCGGATCAATCTCATATGGCTACACCTTC. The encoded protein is CASSPPLGSISYGYTF.

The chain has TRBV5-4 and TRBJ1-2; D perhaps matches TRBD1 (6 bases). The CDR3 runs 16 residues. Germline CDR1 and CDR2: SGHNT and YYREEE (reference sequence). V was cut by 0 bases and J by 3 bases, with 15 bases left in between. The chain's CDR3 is CASSLGTGGVDYGYTF. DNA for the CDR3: TGTGCCAGCAGCTTGGGGACTGGGGGCGTGGACTATGGCTACACCTTC.

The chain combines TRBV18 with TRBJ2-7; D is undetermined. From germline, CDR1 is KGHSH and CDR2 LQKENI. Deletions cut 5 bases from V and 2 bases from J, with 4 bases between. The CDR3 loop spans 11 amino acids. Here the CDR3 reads CASSFTYEQYF. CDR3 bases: TGTGCCAGCTCATTTACCTACGAGCAGTACTTC.

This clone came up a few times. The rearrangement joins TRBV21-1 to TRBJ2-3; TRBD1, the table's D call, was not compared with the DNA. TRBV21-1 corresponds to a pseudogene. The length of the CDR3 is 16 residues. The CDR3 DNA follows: TGTGCCAGCAGCGGACGGGACACTTCTAACACAGATACGCAGTATTTT. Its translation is CASSGRDTSNTDTQYF.

In nucleotides, the CDR3 is TGTGCCAGCAGTTACTCAACGGACAGTGCCAAAAACATTCAGTACTTC. Translation gives CASSYSTDSAKNIQYF. The chain has TRBV6-2 or TRBV6-3 and TRBJ2-4; maybe TRBD1 (6 bases). The CDR3 consists of 16 residues. The V gene lost 0 bases and the J gene lost 1 base, with 10 bases spanning the gap. Germline loops: CDR1 MNHEY, CDR2 SVGEGT.

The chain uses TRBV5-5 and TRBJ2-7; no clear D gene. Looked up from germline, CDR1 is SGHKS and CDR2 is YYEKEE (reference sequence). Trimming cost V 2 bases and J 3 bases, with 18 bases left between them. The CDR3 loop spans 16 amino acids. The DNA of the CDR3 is TGTGCCAGCAGCTTAGAACAGTCATCCCTCGTCTACGAGCAGTACTTC. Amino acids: CASSLEQSSLVYEQYF.